This record covers a single T cell receptor (beta chain). The clone's antigen remains unknown. Base qualities are not provided; no much larger clone lies one nucleotide away. The entry originates in a study of CDR3 diversity in severe acne (dated by TCRdb to between 2018 and 2021). Libraries were constructed by PCR. The sequencer listed for this sample is Illumina HiSeq 2000. Using fastp trimming at Q25 and MiXCR clonotype assembly, TCRdb reanalyzed the public sequencing data and kept in-frame beta chains. Entries are consolidated by CDR3 protein sequence, retaining the most common genes and DNA. The sample data list over 70,000 distinct CDR3 sequences, and around 49% of these were observed just once. The leading ten clones occupy roughly an eighth of the sample. The germline V gene (reference sequence) specifies DFQATT as CDR1 and SNEGSKA as CDR2. Measured from the cysteine to the phenylalanine, the CDR3 is 14 residues long. The read is trimmed to its CDR3 DNA, 42 bases read in frame from base 1. Trimming takes 5 bases off V and 5 bases off J; junction bases not matched to a gene: 8.

The source of this sequence is a male donor in good health, without acne. The sequencing input was blood. The chain is assembled from TRBV20-1 and TRBJ2-1; the junction holds 8 bases that match TRBD2. The CDR3 sequence is CSALVAGPNNEQFF. The nucleotide sequence is TGCAGTGCTCTTGTAGCGGGACCAAACAATGAGCAGTTCTTC.